This is a list of T cell receptor beta chains from one sample in a study of blood T cell repertoires in COVID-19. Generated by immunoSEQ multiplex PCR, the TCRdb table keeps only in-frame clones and is missing some. Of under 150,000 clones in the sample, around 88% were seen once. Sequencing was performed on peripheral blood. Receptor source: a human donor in a cohort sampled during active COVID-19. The CDR3 runs from the conserved cysteine through the conserved F or W. The order of the fields is V gene, J gene, clone size, D gene, CDR3 protein, CDR3 DNA. The D gene is left open where the match is weak. Expanded clones are given a class, and other clones once, few, many or no size at all.

>TRBV3-1/TRBV3-2|TRBJ2-1|.|.
CASSLQGSSYNEQFF
TGTGCCAGCAGCCTACAGGGAAGCTCCTACAATGAGCAGTTCTTC
>TRBV11-3|TRBJ2-3|.|.
CASSLGPGASTDTQYF
TGTGCCAGCAGCTTAGGACCTGGGGCTAGCACAGATACGCAGTATTTT
>TRBV18|TRBJ1-6|.|TRBD1
CASSPEGTGFTPLHF
TGTGCCAGCTCACCAGAGGGGACAGGCTTTACACCCCTCCACTTT
>TRBV29-1|TRBJ2-1|.|.
CSTKSSSYNEQFF
TGCAGCACTAAGTCCAGCTCCTACAATGAGCAGTTCTTC
>TRBV18|TRBJ2-7|.|TRBD1
CASSPTGGSYEQYF
TGTGCCAGCTCACCGACAGGGGGTTCCTACGAGCAGTACTTC
>TRBV7-2|TRBJ2-1|many|.
CASSLAGRGTVTNGEFF
TGTGCCAGCAGCTTAGCGGGTCGGGGGACAGTGACTAATGGGGAGTTCTTC
>TRBV6-5|TRBJ1-1|.|TRBD1
CASSYSDRATEAFF
TGTGCCAGCAGTTACTCGGACAGGGCGACTGAAGCTTTCTTT
>TRBV5-1|TRBJ2-1|.|.
CASSPTLGSSYNEQFF
TGCGCCAGCAGCCCGACCTTGGGGAGCTCCTACAATGAGCAGTTCTTC
>TRBV7-9|TRBJ1-3|.|TRBD1
CASSSSGTDSGNTIYF
TGTGCCAGCAGCTCCTCCGGGACAGACTCTGGAAACACCATATATTTT
>TRBV4-2|TRBJ2-3|.|TRBD2
CASSQSGLAGGDTQYF
TGTGCCAGCAGCCAATCCGGACTAGCGGGGGGGGATACGCAGTATTTT
>TRBV7-9|TRBJ1-1|.|.
CASSQGVTEAFF
TGTGCCAGCAGCCAAGGGGTAACTGAAGCTTTCTTT
>TRBV4-1|TRBJ2-1|.|.
CASSQGGKWGSYNEQFF
TGCGCCAGCAGCCAAGGGGGTAAATGGGGCAGCTACAATGAGCAGTTCTTC
>TRBV2|TRBJ1-2|.|.
CASREDSYGYTF
TGTGCCAGCAGAGAGGACAGCTATGGCTACACCTTC
>TRBV9|TRBJ1-5|.|.
CASSADGDSNQPQHF
TGTGCCAGCAGCGCCGACGGAGATAGCAATCAGCCCCAGCATTTT
>TRBV6-5|TRBJ2-2|.|.
CASSYFSGRVDGELFF
TGTGCCAGCAGTTACTTCTCGGGCAGGGTAGACGGGGAGCTGTTTTTT
>TRBV4-1|TRBJ2-3|.|TRBD2
CASSQGPPSGISTDTQYF
TGCGCCAGCAGCCAAGGACCCCCTAGCGGAATTAGCACAGATACGCAGTATTTT
>TRBV5-1|TRBJ1-6|few|TRBD1
CASSLTRQGDNSPLHF
TGCGCCAGCAGCTTAACCAGACAGGGTGATAATTCACCCCTCCACTTT
>TRBV9|TRBJ2-3|.|TRBD2
CASGMGGGAPDTQYF
TGTGCCAGCGGCATGGGCGGGGGGGCACCAGATACGCAGTATTTT
>TRBV9|TRBJ1-1|.|TRBD1
CASSPWTGSTEAFF
TGTGCCAGCAGCCCCTGGACAGGGTCCACTGAAGCTTTCTTT
>TRBV6-5|TRBJ1-2|.|TRBD1
CASSYSGVQGSYGYTF
TGTGCCAGCAGTTACTCCGGCGTACAGGGGTCCTATGGCTACACCTTC
>TRBV6-5|TRBJ2-1|once|TRBD2
CASSPAGGAYNEQFF
TGTGCCAGCAGTCCGGCGGGGGGAGCCTACAATGAGCAGTTCTTC
>TRBV5-4|TRBJ2-7|.|.
CASSLGGVFYEQYF
TGTGCCAGCAGCTTGGGCGGGGTCTTCTACGAGCAGTACTTC
>TRBV6-4|TRBJ1-5|.|.
CASSGRGSSNQPQHF
TGTGCCAGCAGTGGGAGGGGATCTAGCAATCAGCCCCAGCATTTT